The next 3 T cell receptor beta chains were all read from a single sample in a study of T cells after yellow fever vaccination. In TCRdb, the 5' RACE reads were re-called with MiXCR into one record per CDR3 protein. Of 300,000 or so distinct CDR3 sequences in the sample, 8.5% to 10% are singletons; the top ten hold 3% to 4%. This material consisted of CD4+ T cells sorted from PBMCs, taken 5 days after the yellow fever booster vaccination. These TCRs come from a man aged 18 to 29 who received the YFV17D yellow fever vaccine.

The chain uses TRBV19 and TRBJ2-2, with 7 bases lining up with TRBD2. The CDR3 extends over 14 amino acids. Trimming took 2 bases from V and 8 from J; bases not matched to a gene: 5. In germline, CDR1 is LNHDA, CDR2 SQIVND (reference sequence). As DNA, the CDR3 is TGTGCCAGTAGTATAAAGGGAGGGAGAGGGGAGCTGTTTTTT. Translating it yields CASSIKGGRGELFF.

The rearrangement joins TRBV7-6 to TRBJ2-1, with no clear D. V was cut by 11 bases and J by 12 bases, with 29 bases left in between. Germline V lookup: CDR1 SGHVS, CDR2 FNYEAQ. The CDR3 runs to 15 residues. The CDR3 here is CACTVSPEAFEVQFF. For the CDR3, the DNA is TGTGCCTGCACCGTCTCCCCGGAAGCTTTTGAAGTGCAGTTCTTC.

V and J are TRBV28 and TRBJ2-5; D is unclear. The CDR3 loop spans 13 amino acids. Trimming stripped 6 bases from V and 5 bases from J, with 13 bases between. Germline loops: CDR1 MDHEN, CDR2 SYDVKM. In nucleotides, the CDR3 is TGTGCCAGCAGGACGTGGGGTGGGGAGACCCAGTACTTC. Translated: CASRTWGGETQYF.